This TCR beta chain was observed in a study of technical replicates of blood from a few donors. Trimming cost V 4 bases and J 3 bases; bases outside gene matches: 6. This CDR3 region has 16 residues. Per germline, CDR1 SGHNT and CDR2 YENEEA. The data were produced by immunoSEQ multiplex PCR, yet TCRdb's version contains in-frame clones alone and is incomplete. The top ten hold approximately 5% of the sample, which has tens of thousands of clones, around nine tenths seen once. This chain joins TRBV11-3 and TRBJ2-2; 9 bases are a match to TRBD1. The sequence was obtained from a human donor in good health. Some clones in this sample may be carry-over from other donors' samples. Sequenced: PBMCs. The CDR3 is CASSSTWTGDTGELFF. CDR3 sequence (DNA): TGTGCCAGCAGCTCGACCTGGACAGGGGACACCGGGGAGCTGTTTTTT.